These T cell receptor beta chains were read from a single sample in a study of cytomegalovirus exposure and HLA in healthy donors. Libraries were prepared by immunoSEQ multiplex PCR; TCRdb keeps only in-frame clonotypes and omits some of them. The sample lists 50,000 to 65,000 clones; roughly 95% were seen once. Sequencing was performed on PBMCs. Receptors were obtained from a woman between 18 and 29 years old in good health and CMV-seronegative. The CDR3 runs from the conserved cysteine through the conserved F or W. A D gene is named only where the DNA matches it firmly. Clone size is not always given. Where it is, it says once, few, many or a class for expanded clones.

d_gene	j_gene	v_gene	abundance	CDR3aa	CDR3nt
-	TRBJ1-1	TRBV5-1	once	CASSLSARGTEAFF	TGCGCCAGCAGCTTGAGTGCCCGGGGGACTGAAGCTTTCTTT
-	TRBJ2-2	TRBV6-6	-	CASSYSGGNTGELFF	TGTGCCAGCAGTTACTCGGGGGGGAACACCGGGGAGCTGTTTTTT
-	TRBJ1-3	TRBV6-6	-	CASSYSGRASGNTIYF	TGTGCCAGCAGTTACTCCGGCAGGGCCTCTGGAAACACCATATATTTT
-	TRBJ2-7	TRBV6-1	-	CASSEEGGAPLYEQYF	TGTGCCAGCAGTGAAGAGGGGGGGGCCCCCCTCTACGAGCAGTACTTC
-	TRBJ1-2	TRBV28	-	CASSPPSYGYTF	TGTGCCAGCAGTCCCCCGAGCTATGGCTACACCTTC
-	TRBJ2-5	TRBV2	once	CASSEFPNQETQYF	TGTGCCAGCAGTGAATTTCCCAACCAAGAGACCCAGTACTTC
-	TRBJ1-2	TRBV9	once	CASSVWDTTGSYGYTF	TGTGCCAGCAGCGTATGGGACACCACAGGCAGCTATGGCTACACCTTC
-	TRBJ1-3	TRBV9	-	CASSAQVTSGNTIYF	TGTGCCAGCAGCGCACAGGTTACCTCTGGAAACACCATATATTTT
-	TRBJ2-7	TRBV9	-	CASSVDVGPSYEQYF	TGTGCCAGCAGCGTAGATGTGGGGCCCTCCTACGAGCAGTACTTC
TRBD1	TRBJ2-2	TRBV5-6	-	CATSPGTGATGELFF	TGTGCCACATCCCCCGGGACAGGGGCCACCGGGGAGCTGTTTTTT
-	TRBJ2-7	TRBV9	-	CASSVQAGTYEQYF	TGTGCCAGCAGCGTTCAGGCAGGGACCTACGAGCAGTACTTC
-	TRBJ1-5	TRBV5-8	-	CASSPLGEVDQPQHF	TGTGCCAGCAGCCCCCTGGGGGAGGTGGATCAGCCCCAGCATTTT
TRBD1	TRBJ1-1	TRBV18	-	CASSPEGARHTEAFF	TGTGCCAGCTCACCGGAGGGGGCGAGGCACACTGAAGCTTTCTTT
-	TRBJ1-4	TRBV6-5	-	CASSYTGGANEKLFF	TGTGCCAGCAGTTACACGGGCGGGGCTAATGAAAAACTGTTTTTT
TRBD1	TRBJ2-7	TRBV29-1	-	CSVEPTSGTGGHEQYF	TGCAGCGTTGAACCGACAAGCGGGACAGGGGGCCACGAGCAGTACTTC
-	TRBJ2-1	TRBV5-4	-	CASSFPLREWSNEQFF	TGTGCCAGCAGCTTTCCCCTCCGGGAGTGGAGCAATGAGCAGTTCTTC
-	TRBJ2-1	TRBV18	-	CASSPTGNNEQFF	TGTGCCAGCTCACCCACCGGGAACAATGAGCAGTTCTTC
TRBD1	TRBJ1-5	TRBV11-2	-	CASSPGTGGQPQHF	TGTGCCAGCAGCCCTGGGACAGGGGGCCAGCCCCAGCATTTT
TRBD2	TRBJ2-5	TRBV5-4	-	CASSLGLASQETQYF	TGTGCCAGCAGCTTGGGACTAGCGTCCCAAGAGACCCAGTACTTC
-	TRBJ2-5	TRBV11-3	-	CASSLGGGETQYF	TGTGCCAGCAGCTTAGGCGGTGGTGAGACCCAGTACTTC
TRBD2	TRBJ2-5	TRBV11-3	-	CASSQGAGGETQYF	TGTGCCAGCAGCCAAGGGGCGGGGGGGGAGACCCAGTACTTC
-	TRBJ1-1	TRBV28	-	CASTPRMNTEAFF	TGTGCCAGCACCCCCAGGATGAACACTGAAGCTTTCTTT
-	TRBJ2-2	TRBV9	-	CASSVGAGETVTRELFF	TGTGCCAGCAGCGTAGGGGCAGGCGAAACAGTAACCCGGGAGCTGTTTTTT
-	TRBJ1-4	TRBV14	-	CASSPQTSGAGGEKLFF	TGTGCCAGCAGCCCCCAGACGTCAGGGGCTGGGGGTGAAAAACTGTTTTTT
-	TRBJ1-5	TRBV28	-	CASRKRVGNQPQHF	TGTGCCAGCAGAAAGAGGGTGGGTAATCAGCCCCAGCATTTT
-	TRBJ1-5	TRBV18	-	CASSPPGGLGSNQPQHF	TGTGCCAGCTCACCACCGGGAGGGCTCGGCTCCAATCAGCCCCAGCATTTT
TRBD2	TRBJ2-7	TRBV27	-	CASSLWALAGRSEQYF	TGTGCCAGCAGTTTATGGGCGCTAGCGGGAAGGTCCGAGCAGTACTTC
TRBD2	TRBJ2-1	TRBV28	-	CASTMGLAGENEQFF	TGTGCCAGCACCATGGGGCTAGCGGGAGAGAATGAGCAGTTCTTC
-	TRBJ1-1	TRBV7-6	-	CASSFGQGAFF	TGTGCCAGCAGCTTTGGGCAGGGGGCTTTCTTT
-	TRBJ2-3	TRBV11-2	-	CASIGGGWASPTDTQYF	TGTGCCAGCATTGGGGGGGGCTGGGCTAGCCCCACAGATACGCAGTATTTT
-	TRBJ1-5	TRBV5-8	-	CASSRGGISNQPQHF	TGTGCCAGCAGCCGGGGGGGGATAAGCAATCAGCCCCAGCATTTT
TRBD2	TRBJ2-2	TRBV11-2	-	CASSLAGGHTGELFF	TGTGCCAGCAGCTTAGCGGGGGGACACACCGGGGAGCTGTTTTTT
-	TRBJ2-7	TRBV6-4	-	CASSPNWSSYEQYF	TGTGCCAGCAGCCCTAACTGGAGCTCCTACGAGCAGTACTTC
-	TRBJ2-3	TRBV19	once	CASSIGPSGWTSTDTQYF	TGTGCCAGTAGTATAGGCCCCAGCGGGTGGACTAGCACAGATACGCAGTATTTT
-	TRBJ1-5	TRBV7-2	-	CASSSGGQPQHF	TGTGCCAGCAGCTCGGGGGGCCAGCCCCAGCATTTT
TRBD2	TRBJ2-5	TRBV7-6	-	CASSPGTSGPQETQYF	TGTGCCAGCAGCCCAGGGACTAGCGGACCCCAAGAGACCCAGTACTTC
-	TRBJ1-1	TRBV6-5	-	CASSYSNRANTEAFF	TGTGCCAGCAGTTACTCGAACAGGGCCAACACTGAAGCTTTCTTT
TRBD2	TRBJ2-3	TRBV5-6	few	CASSLLGRGTDTQYF	TGTGCCAGCAGCTTGCTTGGGAGGGGCACAGATACGCAGTATTTT
TRBD2	TRBJ2-1	TRBV5-1	-	CASSSGVVSGAGEQFF	TGCGCCAGCAGCTCGGGGGTGGTTAGCGGGGCGGGTGAGCAGTTCTTC
-	TRBJ1-2	TRBV9	-	CASTESTGVNYGYTF	TGTGCCAGCACCGAGTCGACAGGCGTCAACTATGGCTACACCTTC
-	TRBJ2-2	TRBV19	-	CASSREDTGELFF	TGTGCCAGTAGTCGGGAAGACACCGGGGAGCTGTTTTTT
-	TRBJ2-7	TRBV6-5	-	CASSYSPAQWEQYF	TGTGCCAGCAGTTACTCGCCCGCCCAGTGGGAGCAGTACTTC
TRBD2	TRBJ2-3	TRBV19	-	CASTRTSGRPTDTQYF	TGTGCCAGTACAAGGACTAGCGGGAGACCCACAGATACGCAGTATTTT
TRBD1	TRBJ2-2	TRBV29-1	-	CSVEKQGAGELFF	TGCAGCGTTGAAAAACAGGGGGCCGGGGAGCTGTTTTTT
-	TRBJ2-4	TRBV5-1	-	CASSRGPEDIQYF	TGCGCCAGCAGCCGTGGACCGGAGGACATTCAGTACTTC
-	TRBJ2-4	TRBV28	-	CASSPGLSVGIQYF	TGTGCCAGCAGCCCGGGACTCAGTGTGGGCATTCAGTACTTC
TRBD1	TRBJ2-7	TRBV6-6	-	CASSWGQGLDEQYF	TGTGCCAGCAGTTGGGGACAGGGCCTCGACGAGCAGTACTTC
-	TRBJ1-1	TRBV6-1	-	CATSNGAEAFF	TGTGCCACCTCAAACGGGGCTGAAGCTTTCTTT
-	TRBJ2-2	TRBV10-3	-	CAIHGLGAGNTGELFF	TGTGCCATCCATGGCCTGGGAGCGGGGAACACCGGGGAGCTGTTTTTT
-	TRBJ1-1	TRBV28	-	CASSRDNGLTEAFF	TGTGCCAGCAGCAGGGACAACGGACTGACTGAAGCTTTCTTT